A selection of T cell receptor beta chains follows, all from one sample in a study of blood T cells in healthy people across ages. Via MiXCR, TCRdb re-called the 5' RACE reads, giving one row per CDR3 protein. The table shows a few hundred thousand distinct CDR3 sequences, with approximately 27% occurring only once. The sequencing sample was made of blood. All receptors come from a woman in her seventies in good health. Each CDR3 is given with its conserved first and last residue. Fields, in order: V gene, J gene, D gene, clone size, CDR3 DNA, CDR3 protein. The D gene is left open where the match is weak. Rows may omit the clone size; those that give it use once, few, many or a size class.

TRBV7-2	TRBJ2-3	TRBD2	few	TGTGCCAGCAGCTACAGTCTAGCGGGGGGCACAGATACGCAGTATTTT	CASSYSLAGGTDTQYF
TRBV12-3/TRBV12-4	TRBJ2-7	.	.	TGTGCCAGCAGTCCAGGGGGGCCTCCCTACGAGCAGTACTTC	CASSPGGPPYEQYF
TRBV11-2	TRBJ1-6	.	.	TGTGCCAGCAGCTTAGATCTCTTCAGTTCGCCAAATTCACCCCTCCACTTT	CASSLDLFSSPNSPLHF
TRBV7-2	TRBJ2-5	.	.	TGTGCCAGCAGCATGAGGGGGGGCGGGTTGAGAGAGACCCAGTACTTC	CASSMRGGGLRETQYF
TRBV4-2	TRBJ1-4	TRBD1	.	TGTGCCAGCAGCCAGAGAGGTCAGGGGGAAAATGAAAAACTGTTTTTT	CASSQRGQGENEKLFF
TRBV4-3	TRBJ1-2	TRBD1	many	TGCGCCAGCAGCCAAGAACGCGGGACAGGGTATGGCTACACCTTC	CASSQERGTGYGYTF
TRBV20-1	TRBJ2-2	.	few	TGCAGTGCTAACAGGTCCCCAGCCGGGGAGCTGTTTTTT	CSANRSPAGELFF
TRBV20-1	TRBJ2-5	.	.	TGCAGTGCAGCCGAGGGACGTTTAGACGAGCAGCACTTC	CSAAEGRLDEQHF
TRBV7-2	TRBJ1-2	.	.	TGTGCCAGCAGCTTAGCGAAAGAGACAGCGAGAGGCTACACCTTC	CASSLAKETARGYTF
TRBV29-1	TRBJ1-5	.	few	TGCAGCGTTGAGGTGGTAGCGAATCAGCCCCAGCATTTT	CSVEVVANQPQHF
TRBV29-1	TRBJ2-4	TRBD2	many	TGCAGCGTTCGCAGCGGGGGGGGCAAAAACATTCAGTACTTC	CSVRSGGGKNIQYF